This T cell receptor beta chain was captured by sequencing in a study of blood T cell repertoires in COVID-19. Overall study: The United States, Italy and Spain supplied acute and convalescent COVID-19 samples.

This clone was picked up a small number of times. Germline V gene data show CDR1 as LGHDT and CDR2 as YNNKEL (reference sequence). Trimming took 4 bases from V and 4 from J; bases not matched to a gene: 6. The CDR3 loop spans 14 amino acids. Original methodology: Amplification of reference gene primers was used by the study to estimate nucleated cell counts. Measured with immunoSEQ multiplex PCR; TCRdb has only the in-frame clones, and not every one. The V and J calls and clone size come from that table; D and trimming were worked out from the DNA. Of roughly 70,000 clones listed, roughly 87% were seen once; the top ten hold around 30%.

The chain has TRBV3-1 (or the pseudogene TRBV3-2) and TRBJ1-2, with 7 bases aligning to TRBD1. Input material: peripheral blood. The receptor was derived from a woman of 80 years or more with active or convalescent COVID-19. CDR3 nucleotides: TGTGCCAGCAGCCCTGGACAGGTTTTCTATGGCTACACCTTC. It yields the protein CASSPGQVFYGYTF.